A single sample is the source of the 24 T cell receptor beta chains below, sequenced in a study of blood T cell repertoires in COVID-19. Clones were read by immunoSEQ multiplex PCR, and TCRdb kept only the in-frame ones, dropping some. The sample yields about 230,000 clones, over 80% seen once. The sample comprised PBMCs or T cells enriched from blood (not recorded which). Source of these receptors: a woman aged 25 to 45 who had been exposed to COVID-19.

Concerning this clone itself: Distinct nucleotide sequences in the sample also encode this CDR3. V and J are TRBV5-1 and TRBJ2-7, with TRBD2 matching 8 bases. Germline CDR1 SGHRS, CDR2 YFSETQ. V lost 3 bases and J lost 3; bases outside the gene matches: 2. This CDR3 is 13 amino acids long. The DNA of the CDR3 is TGCGCCAGCAGCTCCAGCGGGAGCTACGAGCAGTACTTC. Translating it yields CASSSSGSYEQYF.

The chain employs TRBV29-1 and TRBJ1-2; 7 nucleotides agree with TRBD1. Germline CDR1 is SQVTM and CDR2 is ANQGSEA. The ends lost 7 bases at V and 6 bases at J; junction bases unmatched: 2. The CDR3 runs to 10 residues. The CDR3 DNA reads TGCAGCGCCGACAGGGATGGCTACACCTTC. Its translation: CSADRDGYTF.

This clone has only one observation. The chain has TRBV2 and TRBJ2-5; D ambiguous. The germline V gene has CDR1 SNHLY and CDR2 FYNNEI. The V end lost 6 bases, the J end lost 0 bases, and 17 bases lay between the germline ends. The CDR3 loop spans 16 amino acids. Here the CDR3 reads CASRPDGWAYQETQYF. In nucleotides, the CDR3 is TGTGCCAGCAGACCAGATGGGTGGGCCTACCAAGAGACCCAGTACTTC.

V and J are TRBV4-1 and TRBJ2-7; 11 bases are a match to TRBD2. The CDR3 covers 16 residues. Germline lookup yields CDR1 MGHRA and CDR2 YSYEKL. The J segment lost 4 bases and the V segment lost 1 base, leaving 6 bases of the junction unmatched. The CDR3 nucleotides read TGCGCCAGCAGCCAAGTACTAGCGGGAGTAGCGTACGAGCAGTACTTC. Translated, it gives CASSQVLAGVAYEQYF.

There are a few counts of this clone. The chain has TRBV10-3 and TRBJ1-1, with 7 bases identical to TRBD1. V lost 4 bases and J lost 8; bases outside the gene matches: 7. The CDR3 is 13 residues long. Germline CDR1 ENHRY, CDR2 SYGVKD. DNA for the CDR3: TGTGCCATCAGTGCCGGGACAGTTGAAGAAGCTTTCTTT. It is translated as CAISAGTVEEAFF.

This chain joins TRBV6-5 and TRBJ2-2, with D maybe TRBD2 (6 bases). The V gene's germline CDR1 is MNHEY and CDR2 SVGAGI. The CDR3 runs 12 residues. Trimming removed 8 bases at V and 4 bases at J, with 8 bases between. CDR3 amino acids: CASGRGTGELFF. The DNA of the CDR3 is TGTGCCAGCGGGCGGGGCACCGGGGAGCTGTTTTTT.

The chain recombines TRBV15 with TRBJ1-1, with D uncertain. CDR1 and CDR2 (germline): LNHNV, YYDKDF (reference sequence). Trimming took off 0 bases at V and 14 bases at J, with 13 bases between the two ends. This CDR3 has 12 residues. As DNA, the CDR3 is TGTGCCACCAGCAGAGATGCCGGTCCGCGGTTCTTT. It encodes CATSRDAGPRFF.

This clone was seen once. This chain links TRBV7-9 with TRBJ2-7; D may be TRBD2 (6 bases). In germline, CDR1 is SEHNR, CDR2 FQNEAQ (reference sequence). The V gene lost 2 bases and the J gene lost 0 bases, with 11 bases spanning the gap. This CDR3 has 15 amino acids. CDR3 sequence: CASSLFPGDSYEQYF. The CDR3 nucleotides read TGTGCCAGCAGCTTATTTCCGGGAGACTCCTACGAGCAGTACTTC.

The genes are TRBV27 and TRBJ2-2; 10 bases match TRBD2. In germline, CDR1 is MNHEY, CDR2 SMNVEV (reference sequence). The CDR3 spans 17 residues. Germline trimming cut 5 bases from V and 1 base from J; bases unmatched to any gene: 7. DNA of the CDR3: TGTGCCAGCAGTCTTCTAGCGGGAGTTTTGAACACCGGGGAGCTGTTTTTT. As protein: CASSLLAGVLNTGELFF.

This clone showed up just once. The V and J genes are TRBV6-5 and TRBJ1-1; TRBD1 might be the D (5 bases). Trimming left V 6 bases short and J 3 bases short, with 14 bases between. Germline values: CDR1 MNHEY, CDR2 SVGAGI. This CDR3 region has 14 residues. The DNA of the CDR3 is TGTGCCAGCAGGCCACAGGTTGGGCACACTGAAGCTTTCTTT. This codes for CASRPQVGHTEAFF.

The rearrangement links TRBV18 to TRBJ2-7, with TRBD1 matching over 8 bases. Germline V gene data show CDR1 as KGHSH and CDR2 as LQKENI. The V and J ends lost 3 bases and 3 bases, in that order; junction bases with no gene match: 4. The CDR3 consists of 14 residues. Here the CDR3 reads CASSPQGAHYEQYF. In DNA, the CDR3 is TGTGCCAGCTCACCTCAGGGGGCCCACTACGAGCAGTACTTC.

This chain joins TRBV9 and TRBJ2-3; TRBD2 matches at 7 bases. Losses at the gene ends were 4 bases for V and 2 bases for J; bases not matched to a gene: 13. Germline CDR1 is SGDLS and CDR2 is YYNGEE. The CDR3 is made up of 17 amino acids. This chain's CDR3 is CASSYPTSETNTDTQYF. CDR3 sequence (DNA): TGTGCCAGCAGCTATCCCACTAGCGAGACTAACACAGATACGCAGTATTTT.

The rearrangement links TRBV3-1 (or the pseudogene TRBV3-2) to TRBJ2-2; the match to TRBD2 covers 10 bases. The germline gives CDR1 LGHDT, CDR2 YNNKEL (reference sequence). Losses at the gene ends were 3 bases for V and 6 bases for J; bases not matched to a gene: 7. CDR3 length equals 16 residues. CDR3 nucleotides: TGTGCCAGCAGCCATGTTAGCGGGAGGTCCGCCGGGGAGCTGTTTTTT. Translation: CASSHVSGRSAGELFF.

The V call is TRBV2, the J call TRBJ1-1, with a tentative D call TRBD1 (5 bases). CDR1 is SNHLY, CDR2 FYNNEI, per germline. V dropped 8 bases and J dropped 7 bases, with 11 bases sitting between them. The length of the CDR3 is 11 residues. CDR3: CASGRDLEAFF. CDR3 DNA sequence: TGTGCCAGCGGGAGGGACCTTGAAGCTTTCTTT.

This rearrangement joins TRBV4-1 to TRBJ2-7; a weak D match, TRBD2 (7 bases). The CDR3 loop spans 15 amino acids. CDR1 MGHRA and CDR2 YSYEKL come from the germline V gene. The V gene lost 4 bases and the J gene lost 0 bases, with 13 bases spanning the gap. CDR3 in amino acids: CASSRWGGGSYEQYF. As DNA, the CDR3 is TGCGCCAGCAGCCGGTGGGGAGGGGGCTCCTACGAGCAGTACTTC.

The rearrangement links TRBV2 to TRBJ1-1; possibly TRBD1 for D (6 bases). This CDR3 region has 16 residues. Trimming removed 6 bases at V and 0 bases at J, with 17 bases between. From germline, CDR1 is SNHLY and CDR2 FYNNEI. The CDR3 sequence is CASSYKGGTLNTEAFF. In DNA, the CDR3 is TGTGCCAGCAGCTATAAAGGGGGAACCTTGAACACTGAAGCTTTCTTT.

The CDR3 nucleotides are TGCGCCAGCAGTGGACAGGGAGACGAAAAACTGTTTTTT. This sequence encodes CASSGQGDEKLFF. V gene TRBV10-2 combines with J gene TRBJ1-4, with TRBD1 matching 7 bases. With V trimmed by 4 bases and J by 8 bases, 4 bases remained unmatched. CDR3 length equals 13 residues. Germline CDR1 reads WSHSY; CDR2 reads SAAADI.

This clone was counted once. This chain connects TRBV27 to TRBJ2-7; possibly TRBD2 for D (5 bases). The CDR3 covers 14 residues. Germline V gene sequence: CDR1 MNHEY, CDR2 SMNVEV (reference sequence). Trimming cost V 0 bases and J 3 bases, with 9 bases left between them. The CDR3 loop reads CASSLSLGNYEQYF. Written as DNA, the CDR3 is TGTGCCAGCAGTTTATCGCTCGGGAACTACGAGCAGTACTTC.

CDR3 region: CASKPGQGVFEQYF. CDR3 nucleotide sequence: TGTGCCAGCAAACCGGGACAGGGAGTCTTCGAGCAGTACTTC. The chain recombines TRBV27 with TRBJ2-7; TRBD1 matches 9 bases. The V and J ends lost 7 bases and 6 bases, in that order; junction bases with no gene match: 10. Germline lookup yields CDR1 MNHEY and CDR2 SMNVEV (reference sequence). This CDR3 is built from 14 residues.

The chain uses TRBV10-3 and TRBJ1-6; D perhaps matches TRBD1 (6 bases). Germline V lookup: CDR1 ENHRY, CDR2 SYGVKD. V dropped 7 bases and J dropped 5 bases, with 15 bases sitting between them. The CDR3 loop spans 15 amino acids. CDR3 loop: CAIKGTSGDNSPLHF. CDR3 nucleotide sequence: TGTGCCATCAAGGGGACCTCAGGGGATAATTCACCCCTCCACTTT.

This clone appeared a few times. V and J are TRBV5-5 and TRBJ2-7, with 9 bases that match TRBD1. Germline CDR1 SGHKS, CDR2 YYEKEE (reference sequence). The trim removed 4 bases at V and 2 bases at J, leaving 4 bases unmatched. The length of the CDR3 is 14 residues. CDR3 bases: TGTGCCAGCAGCCAAGGGACAGGGACCTACGAGCAGTACTTC. It encodes CASSQGTGTYEQYF.

The gene calls are TRBV2 and TRBJ1-5; D is perhaps TRBD1 (5 bases). The CDR3 runs 16 residues. Per the germline V gene, CDR1 is SNHLY and CDR2 is FYNNEI. V lost 4 bases and J lost 2, with 15 bases in between. CDR3 sequence reads: CASSGLSGGGNQPQHF. Written as DNA, the CDR3 is TGTGCCAGCAGTGGGTTGTCCGGGGGTGGCAATCAGCCCCAGCATTTT.

The chain combines TRBV24-1 with TRBJ2-1, with 10 bases lining up with TRBD2. Per germline, CDR1 KGHDR and CDR2 SFDVKD. This CDR3 contains 15 residues. J lost 7 bases, V lost 5 bases, and 7 bases had no gene match. The CDR3 here is CATSVRLAGWNEQFF. Written as DNA, the CDR3 is TGTGCCACCAGTGTCCGACTAGCGGGCTGGAATGAGCAGTTCTTC.

Only a few counts were recorded for this clone. The chain combines TRBV20-1 with TRBJ2-1; D unresolved. Germline CDR1 reads DFQATT; CDR2 reads SNEGSKA (reference sequence). CDR3 length equals 10 residues. The V and J ends lost 5 bases and 6 bases respectively, with 5 bases between them. CDR3 nucleotides: TGCAGTGCTTGGAGCAATGAGCAGTTCTTC. The encoded protein is CSAWSNEQFF.